These 17 T cell receptor beta chains were all obtained from the same sample, sequenced in a study of T cell responses to AZD1222 COVID-19 vaccine. The protocol was immunoSEQ multiplex PCR, while the TCRdb copy is restricted to in-frame clones and leaves out a portion. The sample table includes about 140,000 clones. Sequenced input: peripheral blood. These receptors were taken from an adult in good health.

The CDR3 nucleotides read TGTGCCAGCAGCCAAGGGGACAAGGATATAGAGACCCAGTACTTC. Translated: CASSQGDKDIETQYF. The rearrangement uses TRBV11-2 and TRBJ2-5; possible D gene TRBD1, 6 bases. The CDR3 loop spans 15 amino acids. V was trimmed by 5 bases and J by 4 bases, leaving 17 bases between them. CDR1 and CDR2 (germline): SGHAT, FQNNGV. The whole variable domain, remainder taken from reference TRBV11-2 and TRBJ2-5, is EAGVAQSPRYKIIEKRQSVAFWCNPISGHATLYWYQQILGQGPKLLIQFQNNGVVDDSQLPKDRFSAERLKGVDSTLKIQPAKLEDSAVYLCASSQGDKDIETQYFGPGTRLLVL.

The chain is built from TRBV9 and TRBJ2-2; the match to TRBD2 covers 7 bases. V lost 0 bases, J lost 3 bases, and 5 bases stayed unmatched. The CDR3 is 16 residues long. Germline V gene data show CDR1 as SGDLS and CDR2 as YYNGEE. CDR3 bases: TGTGCCAGCAGCGTAGGAGCTAGCGGATACACCGGGGAGCTGTTTTTT. This translates into CASSVGASGYTGELFF.

The V and J genes are TRBV19 and TRBJ1-1; TRBD1 agrees at 7 bases. The junction had 8 bases not matched to a gene; V was cut back by 5 bases and J by 2 bases. The germline CDR1 and CDR2 sequences are LNHDA and SQIVND (reference sequence). The length of the CDR3 is 15 residues. This chain's CDR3 is CASSPRTGPNTEAFF. In DNA form, the CDR3 reads TGTGCCAGTAGTCCCCGGACAGGCCCAAACACTGAAGCTTTCTTT.

The rearrangement joins TRBV18 to TRBJ1-2, with D maybe TRBD1 (6 bases). V lost 4 bases and J lost 4, with 13 bases in between. The germline V gene encodes CDR1 KGHSH and CDR2 LQKENI. The CDR3 loop spans 14 amino acids. CDR3 DNA sequence: TGTGCCAGCTCACTACAGGGTTCCAGCTATGGCTACACCTTC. The encoded protein is CASSLQGSSYGYTF. The variable domain in full, with the rest retrieved from reference TRBV18 and TRBJ1-2, is NAGVMQNPRHLVRRRGQEARLRCSPMKGHSHVYWYRQLPEEGLKFMVYLQKENIIDESGMPKERFSAEFPKEGPSILRIQQVVRGDSAAYFCASSLQGSSYGYTFGSGTRLTVV.

The chain's CDR3 is CASSLLVDPNYGYTF. CDR3 nucleotides: TGTGCCAGCAGCTTGCTGGTCGATCCCAACTATGGCTACACCTTC. This rearrangement joins TRBV5-5 to TRBJ1-2; D is unresolved. Germline V gene lookup returns CDR1 SGHKS and CDR2 YYEKEE (reference sequence). Trimming took off 1 base at V and 2 bases at J, with 12 bases between the two ends. The CDR3 spans 15 residues.

This chain links TRBV7-9 with TRBJ1-3; a possible D gene is TRBD1 (5 bases). The germline V gene encodes CDR1 SEHNR and CDR2 FQNEAQ (reference sequence). V lost 5 bases and J 2 bases, leaving 13 bases between the germline ends. This CDR3 contains 15 residues. CDR3 bases: TGTGCCAGCAGCCATATGGCAGGGCCTGGAAACACCATATATTTT. Protein: CASSHMAGPGNTIYF.

J is TRBJ1-1 and V is TRBV2; 8 nucleotides align to TRBD1. The CDR3 consists of 14 residues. The V segment lost 4 bases and the J segment 0 bases; nucleotides outside the gene matches: 1. In germline, CDR1 is SNHLY, CDR2 FYNNEI. The CDR3 region is CASSGQGMNTEAFF. The CDR3 DNA reads as TGTGCCAGCAGTGGACAGGGGATGAACACTGAAGCTTTCTTT.

The chain has TRBV11-3 and TRBJ1-4; 9 bases match TRBD1. J gave up 8 bases and V 4 bases, and 8 bases lay outside the gene matches. The germline CDR1 and CDR2 sequences are SGHNT and YENEEA. The CDR3 extends over 15 amino acids. Written as DNA, the CDR3 is TGTGCCAGCAGCTCCGGACAGGGGTTCGACGAAAAACTGTTTTTT. It specifies CASSSGQGFDEKLFF.

The chain carries TRBV2 and TRBJ1-1; 7 bases agree with TRBD1. The CDR3 runs to 15 residues. The V segment lost 4 bases and the J segment 4 bases; nucleotides outside the gene matches: 9. The germline V gene encodes CDR1 SNHLY and CDR2 FYNNEI. The CDR3 coding sequence is TGTGCCAGCAGTGTCCCCAGGACAGGAGTCACTGAAGCTTTCTTT. As protein: CASSVPRTGVTEAFF.

The chain combines TRBV6-2 or TRBV6-3 with TRBJ1-1; unclear D gene. This CDR3 is built from 15 residues. The V gene lost 5 bases and the J gene lost 1 base, with 14 bases spanning the gap. CDR1 and CDR2 (germline): MNHEY, SVGEGT. The CDR3 region has the DNA TGTGCCAGCAGTCCAAATTACGGGAGGAACACTGAAGCTTTCTTT. Its protein is CASSPNYGRNTEAFF.

V is TRBV10-3 and J is TRBJ2-3; D gene unclear. CDR1 ENHRY and CDR2 SYGVKD come from the germline V gene. The CDR3 totals 10 residues. Trimming pared 8 bases from V and 1 base from J, leaving 1 base between. Here the CDR3 DNA reads TGTGCCATCGGCACAGATACGCAGTATTTT. Translated, it gives CAIGTDTQYF.

The CDR3 region is CASSLSTGGRPTPGYTF. The DNA for the CDR3 is TGTGCCAGCAGTTTATCGACAGGGGGCCGACCCACCCCTGGCTACACCTTC. This chain uses TRBV27 with TRBJ1-2, with 10 bases aligning to TRBD1. V shed 0 bases and J 7 bases; nucleotides not matched to a gene: 11. The CDR3 totals 17 residues. The V gene's germline CDR1 is MNHEY and CDR2 SMNVEV (reference sequence).

The chain couples TRBV5-6 to TRBJ1-4; TRBD1 might be the D (5 bases). V lost 3 bases to trimming and J lost 7 bases, with 16 bases between them. CDR3 length: 15 residues. Germline CDR1 and CDR2: SGHDT and YYEEEE. In DNA form, the CDR3 reads TGTGCCAGCAGCTCCCTAGGGGTCAACGGTGAAAAACTGTTTTTT. It specifies CASSSLGVNGEKLFF.

The V call is TRBV28, the J call TRBJ2-5; D uncertain. The CDR3 consists of 16 residues. CDR1 and CDR2 (germline): MDHEN, SYDVKM. Trimming pared 5 bases from V and 5 bases from J, leaving 21 bases between. CDR3 nucleotides: TGTGCCAGCAGTATCACCGGGCAAGTCCTCTCGGAGACCCAGTACTTC. Its protein product is CASSITGQVLSETQYF.

The chain recombines TRBV5-1 with TRBJ2-7; 10 nucleotides line up with TRBD2. The trim removed 0 bases at V and 0 bases at J, leaving 3 bases unmatched. CDR1 and CDR2 (germline): SGHRS, YFSETQ. The CDR3 runs to 16 residues. CDR3 DNA: TGCGCCAGCAGCTTGGAACTAGCGGGGACCTCCTACGAGCAGTACTTC. Its translation: CASSLELAGTSYEQYF.

This chain links TRBV11-2 with TRBJ2-1; 12 nucleotides agree with TRBD2. Germline CDR1 reads SGHAT; CDR2 reads FQNNGV. V shed 5 bases and J 7 bases; nucleotides not matched to a gene: 15. The CDR3 loop spans 18 amino acids. The CDR3 sequence is CASSPRLAGEQGGNEQFF. The CDR3 region has the DNA TGTGCCAGCAGCCCTCGACTAGCGGGGGAACAAGGAGGGAATGAGCAGTTCTTC.

The J gene is TRBJ1-2, the V gene TRBV28; D gene uncertain. The CDR3 is 14 residues long. Trimming pared 1 base from V and 7 bases from J, leaving 13 bases between. Per germline, CDR1 MDHEN and CDR2 SYDVKM. The CDR3 reads CASSLFVSHPGYTF. CDR3 sequence (DNA): TGTGCCAGCAGTTTATTCGTGTCCCACCCTGGCTACACCTTC.